A selection of T cell receptor beta chains follows, all from one sample in a study of shared clonotypes between healthy human individuals. TCRdb keeps only in-frame clones here, not all; method: immunoSEQ multiplex PCR. In the table there are some 1.5 million clones, roughly 96% of which are singletons. Sequenced sample: naive CD4+ T cells sorted from blood. The receptors were gathered from a man aged 25-40 years in good health. Both conserved end residues are part of each CDR3. The D gene is left open where the match is weak. Some rows mark clone size as missing; the rest say once, few, many or name a class of expanded clone.

cdr3_aa: CASSKPGINQPQHF
cdr3_nt: TGTGCCAGCAGTAAACCGGGAATTAATCAGCCCCAGCATTTT
clone_size: .
v_call: TRBV6-5
j_call: TRBJ1-5
d_call: .

cdr3_aa: CASSWGPANTEAFF
cdr3_nt: TGCGCCAGCAGCTGGGGGCCGGCGAACACTGAAGCTTTCTTT
clone_size: .
v_call: TRBV5-1
j_call: TRBJ1-1
d_call: .

cdr3_aa: CASSLGRSGTTEAFF
cdr3_nt: TGTGCCAGCAGCTTGGGAAGAAGCGGGACCACTGAAGCTTTCTTT
clone_size: .
v_call: TRBV7-3
j_call: TRBJ1-1
d_call: .

cdr3_aa: CASSLIGAKNIQYF
cdr3_nt: TGTGCCAGCAGCTTAATCGGTGCCAAAAACATTCAGTACTTC
clone_size: .
v_call: TRBV7-9
j_call: TRBJ2-4
d_call: .

cdr3_aa: CASSSNRGPGTDTQYF
cdr3_nt: TGTGCCAGCAGTTCGAACAGGGGTCCGGGCACAGATACGCAGTATTTT
clone_size: .
v_call: TRBV28
j_call: TRBJ2-3
d_call: TRBD1

cdr3_aa: CASSLSLAGSNEQYF
cdr3_nt: TGTGCCAGCAGCTTAAGTCTAGCGGGGAGCAATGAGCAGTACTTC
clone_size: .
v_call: TRBV5-4
j_call: TRBJ2-7
d_call: TRBD2

cdr3_aa: CASSVGSQGGSEAFF
cdr3_nt: TGTGCCAGCAGCGTAGGTAGCCAGGGAGGCTCTGAAGCTTTCTTT
clone_size: .
v_call: TRBV9
j_call: TRBJ1-1
d_call: .

cdr3_aa: CASSYRTSGVREQYF
cdr3_nt: TGTGCCAGCAGTTATAGGACTAGCGGGGTAAGGGAGCAGTACTTC
clone_size: .
v_call: TRBV6-6
j_call: TRBJ2-7
d_call: TRBD2

cdr3_aa: CASSKYSGGEKLFF
cdr3_nt: TGTGCCAGCAGTAAATACTCAGGGGGGGAAAAACTGTTTTTT
clone_size: once
v_call: TRBV27
j_call: TRBJ1-4
d_call: TRBD1

cdr3_aa: CASRSQGVGGEQYF
cdr3_nt: TGTGCCAGCAGAAGTCAGGGGGTGGGTGGCGAGCAGTACTTC
clone_size: once
v_call: TRBV2
j_call: TRBJ2-7
d_call: TRBD1

cdr3_aa: CASSFSGGGYTF
cdr3_nt: TGTGCCAGCAGCTTTAGCGGTGGGGGCTACACCTTC
clone_size: .
v_call: TRBV13
j_call: TRBJ1-2
d_call: .

cdr3_aa: CAWRGRGRTDTQYF
cdr3_nt: TGTGCCTGGAGAGGTCGCGGGAGGACAGATACGCAGTATTTT
clone_size: .
v_call: TRBV30
j_call: TRBJ2-3
d_call: TRBD2

cdr3_aa: CASSDGGAGEQYF
cdr3_nt: TGTGCCAGCAGTGACGGAGGGGCGGGGGAGCAGTACTTC
clone_size: once
v_call: TRBV2
j_call: TRBJ2-7
d_call: .

cdr3_aa: CASSVTPGETQYF
cdr3_nt: TGTGCCAGCAGCGTGACCCCCGGGGAGACCCAGTACTTC
clone_size: .
v_call: TRBV13
j_call: TRBJ2-5
d_call: .

cdr3_aa: CASSPVTGSSYEQYF
cdr3_nt: TGTGCCAGCTCACCAGTGACAGGCAGCTCCTACGAGCAGTACTTC
clone_size: .
v_call: TRBV18
j_call: TRBJ2-7
d_call: .

cdr3_aa: CASSPGRVETQYF
cdr3_nt: TGCGCCAGCAGCCCGGGGCGGGTAGAGACCCAGTACTTC
clone_size: .
v_call: TRBV4-1
j_call: TRBJ2-5
d_call: .

cdr3_aa: CASYSTPGTSSYEQYF
cdr3_nt: TGTGCCAGTTATTCGACCCCCGGGACAAGCTCCTACGAGCAGTACTTC
clone_size: .
v_call: TRBV28
j_call: TRBJ2-7
d_call: .

cdr3_aa: CASSLFWTSPTYEQYF
cdr3_nt: TGTGCCAGTAGTCTGTTTTGGACTAGCCCGACCTACGAGCAGTACTTC
clone_size: .
v_call: TRBV19
j_call: TRBJ2-7
d_call: TRBD2

cdr3_aa: CASSPRTTSYEQYF
cdr3_nt: TGTGCCAGCAGCCCACGGACCACTTCCTACGAGCAGTACTTC
clone_size: .
v_call: TRBV9
j_call: TRBJ2-7
d_call: .

cdr3_aa: CASTYKWGRVGNQPQHF
cdr3_nt: TGTGCCAGTACCTATAAATGGGGTAGGGTAGGCAATCAGCCCCAGCATTTT
clone_size: .
v_call: TRBV19
j_call: TRBJ1-5
d_call: .

cdr3_aa: CASSLGGIAGNTIYF
cdr3_nt: TGTGCCAGCAGCTTAGGGGGGATAGCCGGAAACACCATATATTTT
clone_size: .
v_call: TRBV7-6
j_call: TRBJ1-3
d_call: .

cdr3_aa: CASSQEGGRANNEQFF
cdr3_nt: TGCGCCAGCAGCCAAGAAGGGGGGAGGGCCAACAATGAGCAGTTCTTC
clone_size: .
v_call: TRBV4-3
j_call: TRBJ2-1
d_call: .

cdr3_aa: CASSATSGNNEQFF
cdr3_nt: TGCGCCAGCAGTGCCACTAGCGGGAACAATGAGCAGTTCTTC
clone_size: .
v_call: TRBV10-1
j_call: TRBJ2-1
d_call: TRBD2

cdr3_aa: CASSSYRGQSKNIQYF
cdr3_nt: TGTGCCAGCAGCAGCTACAGGGGGCAGTCCAAAAACATTCAGTACTTC
clone_size: .
v_call: TRBV11-2
j_call: TRBJ2-4
d_call: TRBD1

cdr3_aa: CATSTRTTGQETQYF
cdr3_nt: TGTGCCACCAGCACCAGAACGACAGGGCAAGAGACCCAGTACTTC
clone_size: .
v_call: TRBV15
j_call: TRBJ2-5
d_call: TRBD1

cdr3_aa: CASSHGGTGTHYEQYF
cdr3_nt: TGTGCCAGCAGCCACGGCGGGACAGGGACTCACTACGAGCAGTACTTC
clone_size: .
v_call: TRBV7-6
j_call: TRBJ2-7
d_call: TRBD1

cdr3_aa: CASSLWGTYSYEQYF
cdr3_nt: TGTGCCAGCAGCTTATGGGGGACATACTCCTACGAGCAGTACTTC
clone_size: .
v_call: TRBV7-9
j_call: TRBJ2-7
d_call: .

cdr3_aa: CASSRMAGRTEAFF
cdr3_nt: TGTGCCAGCAGCCGCATGGCAGGGAGGACTGAAGCTTTCTTT
clone_size: .
v_call: TRBV14
j_call: TRBJ1-1
d_call: .

cdr3_aa: CSVVGVQGATDTQYF
cdr3_nt: TGCAGCGTTGTGGGGGTTCAGGGAGCCACAGATACGCAGTATTTT
clone_size: .
v_call: TRBV29-1
j_call: TRBJ2-3
d_call: .

cdr3_aa: CASRLQTGRSSWGNEQFF
cdr3_nt: TGCGCCAGCAGACTCCAAACAGGGAGGAGTAGCTGGGGCAATGAGCAGTTCTTC
clone_size: .
v_call: TRBV4-1
j_call: TRBJ2-1
d_call: .

cdr3_aa: CASSINGGRYEQYF
cdr3_nt: TGTGCCAGCAGCATCAACGGGGGGCGGTACGAGCAGTACTTC
clone_size: .
v_call: TRBV11-1
j_call: TRBJ2-7
d_call: .

cdr3_aa: CASSQQGANVLTF
cdr3_nt: TGCGCCAGCAGCCAACAGGGGGCCAACGTCCTGACTTTC
clone_size: .
v_call: TRBV4-1
j_call: TRBJ2-6
d_call: .

cdr3_aa: CATSRAQDTQYF
cdr3_nt: TGTGCCACCAGCAGGGCCCAGGATACGCAGTATTTT
clone_size: .
v_call: TRBV15
j_call: TRBJ2-3
d_call: .

cdr3_aa: CASKGSSYEQYF
cdr3_nt: TGCGCCAGCAAGGGCAGTTCCTACGAGCAGTACTTC
clone_size: .
v_call: TRBV10-2
j_call: TRBJ2-7
d_call: .

cdr3_aa: CASSYVLGYEQYF
cdr3_nt: TGTGCCAGCAGTTACGTCCTGGGCTACGAGCAGTACTTC
clone_size: .
v_call: TRBV6-6
j_call: TRBJ2-7
d_call: .

cdr3_aa: CASSPIGQGRLYEQYF
cdr3_nt: TGCGCCAGCAGCCCAATCGGGCAGGGAAGGTTGTACGAGCAGTACTTC
clone_size: .
v_call: TRBV5-1
j_call: TRBJ2-7
d_call: .

cdr3_aa: CAISTSGSQETQYF
cdr3_nt: TGTGCCATCAGTACTAGCGGGAGCCAAGAGACCCAGTACTTC
clone_size: .
v_call: TRBV10-3
j_call: TRBJ2-5
d_call: TRBD2

cdr3_aa: CASGGSGAFF
cdr3_nt: TGTGCCTCCGGCGGGTCCGGGGCTTTCTTT
clone_size: .
v_call: TRBV7-9
j_call: TRBJ1-1
d_call: .

cdr3_aa: CASSFTRGTYEQYF
cdr3_nt: TGTGCCAGCAGCTTCACCCGCGGGACCTACGAGCAGTACTTC
clone_size: .
v_call: TRBV11-2
j_call: TRBJ2-7
d_call: .

cdr3_aa: CASSRRRFEGEKLFF
cdr3_nt: TGTGCCAGCAGCCGCCGGCGATTCGAGGGTGAAAAACTGTTTTTT
clone_size: .
v_call: TRBV11-2
j_call: TRBJ1-4
d_call: .

cdr3_aa: CASSLDQSTGELFF
cdr3_nt: TGTGCCAGCAGCTTAGATCAGTCCACCGGGGAGCTGTTTTTT
clone_size: .
v_call: TRBV11-1
j_call: TRBJ2-2
d_call: .

cdr3_aa: CASSLGGLAGVGNEQFF
cdr3_nt: TGTGCCAGCAGCTTAGGGGGACTAGCGGGAGTGGGCAATGAGCAGTTCTTC
clone_size: once
v_call: TRBV7-9
j_call: TRBJ2-1
d_call: TRBD2

cdr3_aa: CASSIGQGRHQPQHF
cdr3_nt: TGTGCCAGTAGTATCGGACAGGGGCGTCATCAGCCCCAGCATTTT
clone_size: .
v_call: TRBV19
j_call: TRBJ1-5
d_call: TRBD1

cdr3_aa: CASSSTRTSNQPQHF
cdr3_nt: TGTGCCAGCAGCTCCACCCGCACCAGCAATCAGCCCCAGCATTTT
clone_size: once
v_call: TRBV7-2
j_call: TRBJ1-5
d_call: .

cdr3_aa: CASSLVVLAGNTGELFF
cdr3_nt: TGTGCCAGCAGCTTGGTGGTTTTAGCGGGAAACACCGGGGAGCTGTTTTTT
clone_size: .
v_call: TRBV5-5
j_call: TRBJ2-2
d_call: TRBD2

cdr3_aa: CASSLLGQGAREKLFF
cdr3_nt: TGTGCCAGCAGTTTACTGGGACAGGGGGCTAGAGAAAAACTGTTTTTT
clone_size: .
v_call: TRBV28
j_call: TRBJ1-4
d_call: TRBD1

cdr3_aa: CASSLLGQDTYEQYF
cdr3_nt: TGTGCCAGCAGTTTATTGGGACAGGACACCTACGAGCAGTACTTC
clone_size: .
v_call: TRBV27
j_call: TRBJ2-7
d_call: TRBD1

cdr3_aa: CASMATSSGANVLTF
cdr3_nt: TGTGCCAGCATGGCGACGAGCTCTGGGGCCAACGTCCTGACTTTC
clone_size: .
v_call: TRBV11-2
j_call: TRBJ2-6
d_call: .